The rows below give T cell receptor beta chains drawn from one sample of a study of T cells in Graves' hyperthyroidism and ophthalmopathy. TCRdb re-called the multiplex PCR reads through MiXCR, storing one row per CDR3 protein. The table includes fewer than 300,000 distinct CDR3 sequences, roughly 15% detected once. Sequencing input: blood. The receptors were gathered from a woman between 50 and 59 years old with Graves' hyperthyroidism that later progressed to Graves' ophthalmopathy. CDR3s include the opening cysteine and the closing phenylalanine or tryptophan. The order of the fields is V gene, J gene, clone size, D gene, CDR3 DNA, CDR3 protein. D genes are given only for firm matches. Size is omitted from some rows. Given values are once, few, many or a class for expanded clones.

TRBV6-5	TRBJ2-5	.	TRBD1	TGTGCCAGCAGTTACTCGCCAGGGGGCTATAGAAAGACCCGGTACTTC	CASSYSPGGYRKTRYF
TRBV18	TRBJ1-4	many	.	TGTGCCAGCTCACCATCGGGTTTGAGACTGTTTTTT	CASSPSGLRLFF
TRBV7-2	TRBJ2-1	many	.	TGTGCCAGCAGCTTGTACGGGCCAGTAGTCAATGAGCAGTTCTTC	CASSLYGPVVNEQFF
TRBV19	TRBJ1-1	many	.	TGTGCCAGTAGCTCGCAAGGACAGATGAACACTGAAGCTTTCTTT	CASSSQGQMNTEAFF
TRBV6-1	TRBJ1-2	.	.	TGTGCCAGCAAAAAGGGGGGGCTGAACTATGGCTACACCTTC	CASKKGGLNYGYTF
TRBV24-1	TRBJ2-1	few	TRBD2	TGTGCCACCAGTCTGGGGAGACTAGCGGGAGGAACAAATTACAATGAGCAGTTCTTC	CATSLGRLAGGTNYNEQFF
TRBV2	TRBJ2-5	.	TRBD2	TGTGCCAGCAGACGACTGGCGGGAGGCCAGTACTTC	CASRRLAGGQYF
TRBV28	TRBJ2-7	many	TRBD1	TGTGCCAGCAGCCTGGGACAGGGGGCCACAGGAGAGCAGTACTTC	CASSLGQGATGEQYF
TRBV27	TRBJ2-7	many	TRBD2	TGTGCCAGCAGGGGGGGGGCTAGCGGGTTTTACGAGCAGTACTTC	CASRGGASGFYEQYF
TRBV14	TRBJ2-7	many	TRBD1	TGTGCCAGCAGCCAGGGGGACAGGAGCTCCTACGAGCAGTACTTC	CASSQGDRSSYEQYF
TRBV20-1	TRBJ2-7	many	TRBD2	TGCAGTGCTAGAGATCTGACTAGCGGGAGGGACGAGCAGTACTTC	CSARDLTSGRDEQYF
TRBV28	TRBJ2-1	many	.	TGTGCCAGCAGTTTACCTCTAGCAAGTAGAGAGCAGTTCTTC	CASSLPLASREQFF
TRBV11-2	TRBJ2-1	many	TRBD1	TGTGCCAGCAGCTTATTAGGGACAGGGATCACCAATGAGCAGTTCTTC	CASSLLGTGITNEQFF
TRBV28	TRBJ2-5	many	.	TGTGCCAGCAGTTTAGGGGCGGCGACCGGAGGGCAAGAGACCCAGTACTTC	CASSLGAATGGQETQYF
TRBV28	TRBJ2-1	many	.	TGTGCCAGCAGCCTCCAGGGAGCTTACAATGAGCAGTTCTTC	CASSLQGAYNEQFF
TRBV5-1	TRBJ2-2	many	.	TGCGCCAGCAGCCACGGACGGACCGGGGAGCTGTTTTTT	CASSHGRTGELFF
TRBV30	TRBJ1-1	many	.	TGTGCCTCCCGCCAAGACGGGGGGTGGACTGAAGCTTTCTTT	CASRQDGGWTEAFF
TRBV5-6	TRBJ2-5	many	.	TGTGCCAGCAGCACCACACTAGGGGATTCGGAGACCCAGTACTTC	CASSTTLGDSETQYF
TRBV7-9	TRBJ2-2	.	.	TGTGCCAGCAGCTTAGGCTCGAACACCGGGGAGCTGCTTTTT	CASSLGSNTGELLF
TRBV2	TRBJ2-2	.	TRBD1	TGTGCCAGCAGCTCGGACAGGGGAGTCACCGGGGAGCTGTTTTTT	CASSSDRGVTGELFF
TRBV28	TRBJ1-2	.	TRBD1	TGTGCCAGCAGTCTTGCTGGGACAGCCCCTAACTATGGCTACACCTTC	CASSLAGTAPNYGYTF
TRBV7-2	TRBJ1-2	few	.	TGTGCCAGCAGCTTAGTCGGGGGCCCCAACTACTATGGCTACACCTTC	CASSLVGGPNYYGYTF
TRBV7-9	TRBJ2-4	many	.	TGTGCCAGCAGAAAGTACGGGATGGAAACCAAAAACATTCAGTACTTC	CASRKYGMETKNIQYF
TRBV3-1	TRBJ1-2	.	.	TGTGCCAGCAGCTTACGTTTAGGGGAAGGAAGTGGCTACACCTTC	CASSLRLGEGSGYTF
TRBV6-2/TRBV6-3	TRBJ2-7	.	.	TGTGCCAGCAGTTACAATGGGGGAGCGCCCTACGAGCAGTACTTC	CASSYNGGAPYEQYF
TRBV9	TRBJ1-1	few	.	TGTGCCAGCAGCGGAGTGGGGGGGTTGGCTCAGAACACTGAAGCTTTCTTT	CASSGVGGLAQNTEAFF
TRBV7-9	TRBJ2-7	many	.	TGTGCCAGCAGCCCCTTTGGACCCTACGAGCAGTACTTC	CASSPFGPYEQYF
TRBV6-1	TRBJ2-5	many	.	TGTGCCAGCAGTCCGGGACCCCAAGAGACCCAGTACTTC	CASSPGPQETQYF